The TCR beta chain described here comes from a study of blood T cell repertoires in COVID-19. Across the study: The origin of the acute and convalescent COVID-19 samples was the United States, Italy and Spain. PBMCs, B-cell-depleted T cells, or T cells provided the cDNA or gDNA that made up the material.

Germline lookup yields CDR1 SGHRS and CDR2 YFSETQ. This CDR3 contains 15 residues. Trimming at V came to 4 bases and at J to 4 bases, leaving 7 bases not matched to a gene. In the source study's methods: Quantification of nucleated cells was approximated via reference gene primer amplification. TCRdb keeps only in-frame clones here, not all; method: immunoSEQ multiplex PCR. The DNA gave D and trimming, while V, J and clone size come from that table. Of some 150,000 clones detected, around 78% appear once; the ten largest clones hold under 2%. V and J are TRBV5-1 and TRBJ1-1; TRBD1 aligns across 10 bases. The sequenced material came from peripheral blood. The clonotype was recovered from a man at least 80 years old with acute or convalescent COVID-19. The CDR3 sequence: CASSEPGQGSTEAFF. The CDR3 region has the DNA TGCGCCAGCAGCGAACCGGGACAGGGGAGCACTGAAGCTTTCTTT.